Listed below are T cell receptor beta chains from one sample, sequenced in a study of blood T cell repertoires in COVID-19. TCRdb keeps only in-frame clones here, not all; method: immunoSEQ multiplex PCR. Among around 140,000 clones listed, 84% were seen once. The specimen was peripheral blood. The receptor source for this set is a man in his sixties with active or convalescent COVID-19. Each CDR3 is given with its conserved first and last residue. Each record gives: D gene, clone size, J gene, V gene, CDR3 protein, CDR3 DNA. A D gene is named only where the DNA matches it firmly. Where a row states a size, it is once, few, many or the class of an expanded clone; other rows omit it.

d_gene: NA
abundance: NA
j_gene: TRBJ2-2
v_gene: TRBV7-8
CDR3aa: CASSRVGLLNTGELFF
CDR3nt: TGTGCCAGCAGCCGAGTCGGACTTTTGAACACCGGGGAGCTGTTTTTT

d_gene: NA
abundance: once
j_gene: TRBJ2-1
v_gene: TRBV24-1
CDR3aa: CATSAKTRAYNEQFF
CDR3nt: TGTGCCACCAGTGCCAAGACAAGAGCCTACAATGAGCAGTTCTTC

d_gene: NA
abundance: NA
j_gene: TRBJ1-4
v_gene: TRBV27
CDR3aa: CASSLRYATNEKLFF
CDR3nt: TGTGCCAGCAGTCTCAGATATGCAACTAATGAAAAACTGTTTTTT

d_gene: NA
abundance: NA
j_gene: TRBJ1-1
v_gene: TRBV5-1
CDR3aa: CASSLDMNTEAFF
CDR3nt: TGCGCCAGCAGCTTGGACATGAACACTGAAGCTTTCTTT

d_gene: TRBD2
abundance: NA
j_gene: TRBJ2-7
v_gene: TRBV5-1
CDR3aa: CASSLTGGPVEQYF
CDR3nt: TGCGCCAGCAGCTTGACGGGGGGTCCGGTGGAGCAGTACTTC

d_gene: NA
abundance: many
j_gene: TRBJ2-2
v_gene: TRBV19
CDR3aa: CASSIGVYTGELFF
CDR3nt: TGTGCCAGTAGTATTGGAGTTTACACCGGGGAGCTGTTTTTT

d_gene: TRBD1
abundance: NA
j_gene: TRBJ1-5
v_gene: TRBV10-2
CDR3aa: CASRVGTGEYSNQPQHF
CDR3nt: TGCGCCAGTAGAGTTGGGACAGGGGAGTATAGCAATCAGCCCCAGCATTTT

d_gene: TRBD1
abundance: NA
j_gene: TRBJ2-3
v_gene: TRBV3-1/TRBV3-2
CDR3aa: CASSQGDRTQYF
CDR3nt: TGTGCCAGCAGCCAAGGGGACAGGACGCAGTATTTT

d_gene: TRBD1
abundance: NA
j_gene: TRBJ1-2
v_gene: TRBV6-2/TRBV6-3
CDR3aa: CASSHPDDRDRLISHYGYTF
CDR3nt: TGTGCCAGCAGTCACCCAGATGACAGGGACCGCCTCATATCTCACTATGGCTACACCTTC

d_gene: TRBD2
abundance: NA
j_gene: TRBJ2-1
v_gene: TRBV3-1/TRBV3-2
CDR3aa: CASSQDPAGGSNEQFF
CDR3nt: TGTGCCAGCAGCCAAGATCCAGCGGGGGGCTCAAATGAGCAGTTCTTC

d_gene: NA
abundance: NA
j_gene: TRBJ1-1
v_gene: TRBV11-2
CDR3aa: CASSSQTVNTEAFF
CDR3nt: TGTGCCAGCAGCTCGCAGACTGTGAACACTGAAGCTTTCTTT

d_gene: TRBD2
abundance: NA
j_gene: TRBJ2-5
v_gene: TRBV11-2
CDR3aa: CASNSGGGLQETQYF
CDR3nt: TGTGCCAGCAACTCTGGCGGGGGGCTCCAAGAGACCCAGTACTTC

d_gene: NA
abundance: NA
j_gene: TRBJ1-3
v_gene: TRBV6-5
CDR3aa: CASTSQGNTIYF
CDR3nt: TGTGCCAGCACCTCCCAGGGAAACACCATATATTTT